The next 25 T cell receptor beta chains were all read from a single sample in a study of cytomegalovirus exposure and HLA in healthy donors. The PCR made use of 60 Vbeta and 13 Jbeta primers. Assay: immunoSEQ multiplex PCR; the TCRdb copy retains only in-frame clones and omits some. The repertoire consists of over 150,000 clones, with over 65% occurring once and the leading ten covering roughly 2%. Sequenced: PBMCs. The receptors were sampled from a man aged 25-40 years in good health and CMV-seronegative.

This clone was observed a handful of times. V is TRBV28 and J is TRBJ1-5; D unclear. This CDR3 is 14 amino acids long. CDR1 and CDR2 (germline): MDHEN, SYDVKM. V was trimmed by 2 bases and J by 2 bases, leaving 7 bases between them. The CDR3 protein is CASSLGGGNQPQHF. CDR3 sequence (DNA): TGTGCCAGCAGTTTAGGAGGAGGCAATCAGCCCCAGCATTTT. The whole variable domain, filled in from reference TRBV28 and TRBJ1-5, reads DVKVTQSSRYLVKRTGEKVFLECVQDMDHENMFWYRQDPGLGLRLIYFSYDVKMKEKGDIPEGYSVSREKKERFSLILESASTNQTSMYLCASSLGGGNQPQHFGDGTRLSIL.

Only a few counts were recorded for this clone. This chain links TRBV19 with TRBJ2-7; the match to TRBD1 covers 8 bases. This CDR3 spans 14 amino acids. V lost 4 bases to trimming and J lost 3 bases; unmatched junction nucleotides: 5. CDR1 LNHDA and CDR2 SQIVND come from the germline V gene (reference sequence). The CDR3 spells CASSTDRDNYEQYF. CDR3 sequence (DNA): TGTGCCAGTAGTACGGACAGGGACAACTACGAGCAGTACTTC.

This clone was seen a single time. This sequence joins TRBV20-1 and TRBJ1-1; maybe TRBD1 (5 bases). The V gene's germline CDR1 is DFQATT and CDR2 SNEGSKA (reference sequence). With 8 bases removed from V and 3 bases from J, the gap between germline ends came to 10 bases. This CDR3 contains 11 residues. The DNA of the CDR3 is TGCAGTCAGCGGGGGGACACTGAAGCTTTCTTT. This encodes CSQRGDTEAFF.

The rearrangement links TRBV30 to TRBJ2-5, with D hard to call. V shed 2 bases and J shed 5 bases, with 6 bases lying between them. The CDR3 sequence is 11 residues long. In germline, CDR1 is GTSNPN, CDR2 SVGIG (reference sequence). DNA of the CDR3: TGTGCCTGGAGTTATCAGGAGACCCAGTACTTC. Translated: CAWSYQETQYF.

This chain uses TRBV6-1 with TRBJ2-7, with a tentative D call TRBD2 (6 bases). The length of the CDR3 is 14 residues. Looked up from germline, CDR1 is MNHNS and CDR2 is SASEGT. Between the trimmed V and J ends, which lost 1 base and 3 bases, there was a span of 10 bases. DNA for the CDR3: TGTGCCAGCAGTGAAGGACTAGTGAGCTACGAGCAGTACTTC. As protein: CASSEGLVSYEQYF.

CDR3 coding DNA: TGTGCCAGCAGCTTTCCGACAGGAGGAAGCACAGATACGCAGTATTTT. It encodes CASSFPTGGSTDTQYF. The V and J genes are TRBV5-6 and TRBJ2-3, with D possibly TRBD1 on 6 matching bases. CDR1 is SGHDT, CDR2 YYEEEE, per germline. V lost 2 bases and J 0 bases, leaving 13 bases between the germline ends. The CDR3 contains 16 residues.

The chain carries TRBV5-4 and TRBJ2-3, with D perhaps TRBD2 (5 bases). CDR3 length: 15 residues. Germline V gene lookup returns CDR1 SGHNT and CDR2 YYREEE (reference sequence). Trimming took off 0 bases at V and 2 bases at J, with 10 bases between the two ends. The CDR3 protein is CASSLAVGDTDTQYF. Written as DNA, the CDR3 is TGTGCCAGCAGCTTGGCCGTCGGGGACACAGATACGCAGTATTTT.

This chain links TRBV29-1 with TRBJ1-2; TRBD1 matches at 8 bases. The ends lost 2 bases at V and 8 bases at J; junction bases unmatched: 7. Germline CDR1 reads SQVTM; CDR2 reads ANQGSEA. The CDR3 has 13 residues. CDR3 loop: CSVELGQGTGYTF. CDR3 sequence (DNA): TGCAGCGTTGAATTAGGACAGGGAACAGGCTACACCTTC.

The gene calls are TRBV10-3 and TRBJ2-3; TRBD1 matches at 7 bases. The CDR3 loop spans 15 amino acids. With 5 bases clipped from V and 0 bases from J, the junction kept 5 bases outside the gene matches. Germline CDR1 and CDR2: ENHRY and SYGVKD. The CDR3 DNA reads TGTGCCATCAGTAAAGGGGGCGAGAGCACAGATACGCAGTATTTT. Its translation is CAISKGGESTDTQYF.

The V gene is TRBV6-6, the J gene TRBJ2-7, with 10 bases lining up with TRBD2. The CDR3 totals 15 residues. V dropped 5 bases and J dropped 4; count of bases not matched to a gene: 8. Germline loops: CDR1 MNHNY, CDR2 SVGAGI (reference sequence). This CDR3 is CASSNLLAGEYEQYF. CDR3 nucleotide sequence: TGTGCCAGCAGTAATCTTCTAGCGGGGGAGTACGAGCAGTACTTC.

Here the CDR3 DNA reads TGTGCCAGCTCGAAGGTGGCTAGCGGGGGGGCCTGGTCACCGTTCTTC. Translated: CASSKVASGGAWSPFF. The V gene is TRBV28, the J gene TRBJ2-1; 12 bases are a match to TRBD2. The germline V gene encodes CDR1 MDHEN and CDR2 SYDVKM. The length of the CDR3 is 16 residues. Trimming took 8 bases from V and 15 from J; bases not matched to a gene: 20.

The chain is built from TRBV4-2 and TRBJ2-5; 8 positions agree with TRBD1. Germline V CDR1 and CDR2: LGHNA, YNFKEQ. The trim removed 0 bases at V and 0 bases at J, leaving 3 bases unmatched. The CDR3 runs 16 residues. CDR3 sequence (DNA): TGTGCCAGCAGCCAAGATACGGACAGGGACCAAGAGACCCAGTACTTC. It specifies CASSQDTDRDQETQYF.

The chain combines TRBV10-3 with TRBJ2-3; 8 bases are shared with TRBD2. CDR1 is ENHRY, CDR2 SYGVKD, per germline. The CDR3 has 19 amino acids. J gave up 0 bases and V 0 bases, and 11 bases lay outside the gene matches. CDR3 sequence reads: CAISESVRRGALSTDTQYF. CDR3 DNA sequence: TGTGCCATCAGTGAGTCTGTAAGGCGGGGGGCTCTTAGCACAGATACGCAGTATTTT.

A single count supports this clone. The junction differs from germline at one of its ends, possibly a read error. The gene calls are TRBV5-6 and TRBJ1-5; D is possibly TRBD1 (6 bases). Germline CDR1 SGHDT, CDR2 YYEEEE. The CDR3 is 16 residues long. The CDR3 nucleotides read TGTGCCAGCAGTTTGGGAGGGGGGGCCGACAATCAGCCCCAGCATTTT. This sequence encodes CASSLGGGADNQPQHF.

This CDR3 reads CASNYRGGDEQYF. The CDR3 DNA sequence: TGTGCCAGCAACTACCGGGGAGGGGACGAGCAGTACTTC. The rearrangement uses TRBV6-6 and TRBJ2-5; 7 positions match TRBD2. The J call is uncertain, as TRBJ2-7 better fits the DNA end. This CDR3 is 13 amino acids long. Germline loops: CDR1 MNHNY, CDR2 SVGAGI (reference sequence).

The chain carries TRBV6-4 and TRBJ1-2, with D possibly TRBD1 on 5 matching bases. V lost 4 bases, J lost 7 bases, and 7 bases lay in between. The CDR3 runs to 11 residues. Germline CDR1 reads MRHNA; CDR2 reads SNTAGT. The CDR3 DNA sequence: TGTGCCAGCAGTGTGCAGGGTGGCTACACCTTC. Amino acid sequence: CASSVQGGYTF.

This chain uses TRBV28 with TRBJ2-1; 13 bases align to TRBD2. V shed 2 bases, J shed 16 bases, and the junction held 8 bases outside the gene matches. This CDR3 has 14 amino acids. Germline V gene lookup returns CDR1 MDHEN and CDR2 SYDVKM. CDR3 nucleotides: TGTGCCAGCAGTTTAGGACTAGCGGGGGCTGACGAATTCTTC. Translating gives CASSLGLAGADEFF.

V and J are TRBV6-1 and TRBJ2-2; D may be TRBD1 (6 bases). Germline assignment: CDR1 MNHNS and CDR2 SASEGT. The germline V and J ends were trimmed by 10 bases and 0 bases, with 9 bases remaining between them. This CDR3 has 13 amino acids. The CDR3 loop is CANWTANTGELFF. CDR3 nucleotides: TGTGCCAACTGGACAGCGAACACCGGGGAGCTGTTTTTT.

V is TRBV7-2 and J is TRBJ2-3, with D possibly TRBD1 on 5 matching bases. CDR1 and CDR2 (germline): SGHTA, FQGNSA. V dropped 2 bases and J dropped 2 bases, with 11 bases sitting between them. The CDR3 has 15 amino acids. CDR3 DNA sequence: TGTGCCAGCAGCTTAACCCGACAGATCACAGATACGCAGTATTTT. Its protein product is CASSLTRQITDTQYF.

J is TRBJ2-5 and V is TRBV10-3; 8 nucleotides agree with TRBD2. The CDR3 has 12 residues. V lost 11 bases, J lost 0 bases, and 2 bases stayed unmatched. The V gene's germline CDR1 is ENHRY and CDR2 SYGVKD. The CDR3 DNA reads TGTGCCTCGGGGGGGTACCAAGAGACCCAGTACTTC. Its protein product is CASGGYQETQYF.

This chain connects TRBV28 to TRBJ1-3; TRBD1 agrees at 11 bases. Germline V lookup: CDR1 MDHEN, CDR2 SYDVKM. The CDR3 spans 15 residues. V shed 5 bases and J 4 bases; nucleotides not matched to a gene: 4. CDR3 bases: TGTGCCAGCAGTGGACAGGGGGCCTGGGGAAACACCATATATTTT. Translation: CASSGQGAWGNTIYF.

V usage is TRBV28 and J usage is TRBJ1-2; TRBD1 agrees at 7 bases. V dropped 1 base and J dropped 7; count of bases not matched to a gene: 9. This CDR3 region has 15 residues. Per the germline V gene, CDR1 is MDHEN and CDR2 is SYDVKM. The CDR3: CASSLSILGGFGYTF. CDR3 coding DNA: TGTGCCAGCAGTTTATCGATTTTAGGGGGCTTTGGCTACACCTTC.

This chain uses TRBV6-1 with TRBJ2-2; tentative D call: TRBD1 (5 bases). The germline V and J ends were trimmed by 2 bases and 4 bases, with 8 bases remaining between them. The CDR3 has 14 residues. From germline, CDR1 is MNHNS and CDR2 SASEGT. Here the CDR3 DNA reads TGTGCCAGCAGTGAACAGGGTTCCACCGGGGAGCTGTTTTTT. Residues: CASSEQGSTGELFF.

The chain is built from TRBV11-2 and TRBJ1-6; no reliable D call. This CDR3 spans 14 amino acids. Germline V gene sequence: CDR1 SGHAT, CDR2 FQNNGV. Between the trimmed V and J ends, which lost 5 bases and 8 bases, there was a span of 13 bases. The CDR3 is CASSPLLRDSPLHF. CDR3 nucleotides: TGTGCCAGCAGCCCTCTTTTGAGGGATTCACCCCTCCACTTT.

This clone was counted a single time. The CDR3 DNA sequence: TGTGCCAGCTCAGACAGGGGGTTGAATGAAAAACTGTTTTTT. Translating gives CASSDRGLNEKLFF. V and J are TRBV6-1 and TRBJ1-4; 9 bases fit TRBD1. V was clipped by 8 bases and J by 5 bases; unmatched bases: 6. This CDR3 region has 14 residues. Germline values: CDR1 MNHNS, CDR2 SASEGT.